This TCR beta chain emerged from a study of long-term antiretroviral therapy in people with HIV. Overall study results and limits: Before ART, certain clones expanded, and these dominated the repertoire at all time points. ART was followed by higher diversity that remained below transplant donor controls.

Germline V gene lookup returns CDR1 SEHNR and CDR2 FQNEAQ (reference sequence). This CDR3 has 13 amino acids. Trimming stripped 4 bases from V and 8 bases from J, with 14 bases between. Remarks on this clone: No antigen is known for it.

They ran version v3.0 of the immunoSEQ assay at survey level. Libraries were prepared by immunoSEQ multiplex PCR; TCRdb keeps only in-frame clonotypes and omits some of them. The table records under 15,000 clones, about 87% of them present only once. Specimens held about 0.9-11 million cryopreserved PBMC prior to DNA extraction. The rearrangement links TRBV7-9 to TRBJ1-1; D is possibly TRBD1 (6 bases). This clonotype was sampled from a woman between 35 and 50 years old with HIV. Specimen: unsorted PBMCs, collected 2.1 years after starting antiretroviral therapy. The CDR3 loop is CASSSWTAGEAFF. The CDR3 DNA reads as TGTGCCAGCAGCTCGTGGACAGCAGGAGAAGCTTTCTTT.